This T cell receptor (beta chain) emerged from a study of graft-versus-host responses after intestinal transplantation. Study details: All recipients were given anti-thymocyte globulin induction, and tacrolimus and steroids were then administered for three to four years. Regarding the study as a whole: Across patients carrying graft-donor T cell macrochimerism, allografts held high graft-versus-host to host-versus-graft clonal ratios.

Per germline, CDR1 SGHTA and CDR2 FQGNSA. The CDR3 sequence is 17 residues long. The J segment lost 1 base and the V segment lost 1 base, leaving 4 bases of the junction unmatched. Labeling with CFSE marked roughly 200,000 responder cells, which were plated with roughly 200,000 irradiated, violet-dye-labeled stimulator cells. Dividing CFSE-low CD3+CD4+ and CD3+CD8+ responders were isolated by sorting after the reaction. Profiling relied on immunoSEQ multiplex PCR, and the TCRdb table lists in-frame clones only, not all of them. The sample shows under 7,500 clones, 25% to 35% of them seen only once. This clone was counted between two and nine times.

The material was alloreactive CD8+ T cells from a mixed lymphocyte reaction culture, obtained before transplantation. Subset here: CFSE-low proliferating T cells sorted from approximately 6-day pre-transplant mixed lymphocyte reaction (GvH or HvG direction). This sequence originates from a human patient who was an organ donor for intestinal transplantation. The chain recombines TRBV7-2 with TRBJ2-3; 11 bases map to TRBD2. The CDR3 nucleotides read TGTGCCAGCAGCTTAGTAGGGACTAGCGGCCGCACAGATACGCAGTATTTT. It is translated as CASSLVGTSGRTDTQYF.